This passage covers 14 T cell receptor beta chains from one sample sequenced in a study of blood T cell repertoires in COVID-19. The protocol was immunoSEQ multiplex PCR, while the TCRdb copy is restricted to in-frame clones and leaves out a portion. The table lists some 200,000 clones, around 89% of them singletons. Sequenced sample: PBMCs or T cells enriched from blood (not recorded which). These receptors were collected from a woman aged 18-29 years in a cohort exposed to, infected with or recovered from COVID-19 (not recorded which).

The chain links TRBV5-6 to TRBJ2-7; D not certain. The CDR3 length is 11 residues. V shed 1 base and J shed 5 bases, with 4 bases lying between them. The germline V gene has CDR1 SGHDT and CDR2 YYEEEE. The CDR3 DNA reads as TGTGCCAGCAGCTTGAGCCACGAGCAGTACTTC. Translating gives CASSLSHEQYF.

This chain uses TRBV7-2 with TRBJ2-5, with TRBD2 as a possible D gene (5 bases). CDR3 length: 15 amino acids. The germline CDR1 and CDR2 sequences are SGHTA and FQGNSA. Trimming shortened V by 2 bases and J by 5 bases, and 15 bases separated the two germline ends. In nucleotides, the CDR3 is TGTGCCAGCAGCTTAAGGTCGGCTAGCCGGGAGACCCAGTACTTC. Translated: CASSLRSASRETQYF.

The CDR3 DNA is TGTGCCAGCAGCCAAGAGGCAGCCTATAATTCACCCCTCCACTTT. Its protein is CASSQEAAYNSPLHF. The rearrangement uses TRBV3-1 (or the pseudogene TRBV3-2) and TRBJ1-6; no clear D gene. CDR1 and CDR2 from the germline V gene are LGHDT and YNNKEL (reference sequence). Trimming stripped 0 bases from V and 2 bases from J, with 5 bases between. This CDR3 comprises 15 residues.

The CDR3 spells CASSLGGTGFYEQYF. DNA for the CDR3: TGCGCCAGCAGCTTGGGGGGGACAGGGTTCTACGAGCAGTACTTC. The gene calls are TRBV5-1 and TRBJ2-7; 9 nucleotides match TRBD1. The CDR3 totals 15 residues. V gave up 0 bases and J gave up 3 bases; unmatched junction bases: 4. Germline V gene data show CDR1 as SGHRS and CDR2 as YFSETQ.

The CDR3 spells CALRQGPLNTIYF. CDR3 DNA: TGTGCCCTGCGACAGGGGCCCCTAAACACCATATATTTT. The V and J genes are TRBV2 and TRBJ1-3; 8 bases line up with TRBD1. CDR1 is SNHLY and CDR2 is FYNNEI in the germline V gene. The V gene end was trimmed by 11 bases and the J gene end by 6 bases; junction bases not matched to a gene: 9. The CDR3 is 13 amino acids.

The chain combines TRBV19 with TRBJ2-7; TRBD1 matches 11 bases. The J segment lost 5 bases and the V segment lost 7 bases, leaving 7 bases of the junction unmatched. CDR3 size: 14 residues. The germline V gene has CDR1 LNHDA and CDR2 SQIVND (reference sequence). CDR3 bases: TGTGCCAGTACCGGACAGGGGGCGCTGGACGAGCAGTACTTC. It codes for CASTGQGALDEQYF.

This rearrangement joins TRBV11-3 to TRBJ2-2, with D possibly being TRBD1 (5 bases). The V end was cut by 3 bases, the J end by 8 bases, with 13 bases between. Germline CDR1 and CDR2: SGHNT and YENEEA. This CDR3 is built from 14 residues. The CDR3 is CASSLDTLSGELFF. In DNA, the CDR3 is TGTGCCAGCAGCTTGGACACTCTCTCGGGGGAGCTGTTTTTT.

This chain joins TRBV28 and TRBJ1-4, with D perhaps TRBD1 (6 bases). The germline V gene encodes CDR1 MDHEN and CDR2 SYDVKM. Trimming removed 2 bases from V and 7 bases from J, with 17 bases in between. The CDR3 contains 16 residues. CDR3 sequence (DNA): TGTGCCAGCAGTTTACCCACTACAGGGTACAGTGAAAAACTGTTTTTT. Protein product: CASSLPTTGYSEKLFF.

The chain employs TRBV2 and TRBJ1-2; D is possibly TRBD1 (6 bases). The germline V and J ends were trimmed by 6 bases and 4 bases, with 15 bases remaining between them. Germline V gene lookup returns CDR1 SNHLY and CDR2 FYNNEI. This CDR3 has 14 amino acids. Here the CDR3 reads CASREQGSFYGYTF. The CDR3, as DNA: TGTGCCAGCAGAGAACAGGGCTCCTTCTATGGCTACACCTTC.

This sequence joins TRBV25-1 and TRBJ1-5; tentative D call: TRBD1 (5 bases). CDR3 length: 15 residues. CDR1 and CDR2 (germline): MGHDK, SYGVNS. V was shortened by 8 bases and J by 6 bases, with 20 bases between the two germline ends. Written as DNA, the CDR3 is TGTGCCAGCCCTGAGAGGCCAGGGTGGTTTCAGCCCCAGCATTTT. This sequence encodes CASPERPGWFQPQHF.

The V call is TRBV9, the J call TRBJ2-3; 11 nucleotides align to TRBD2. This CDR3 comprises 17 residues. Germline assignment: CDR1 SGDLS and CDR2 YYNGEE. After removal of 3 bases from V and 0 bases from J, the junction contained 6 bases not matched to a gene. The CDR3 is CASSEMGLAASTDTQYF. CDR3 DNA: TGTGCCAGCAGCGAAATGGGACTAGCGGCTAGCACAGATACGCAGTATTTT.

The table lists this clone with a count of one. This chain uses TRBV5-4 with TRBJ1-1; D gene unclear. Trimming took 0 bases from V and 4 from J, leaving 13 bases between them. CDR1 SGHNT and CDR2 YYREEE come from the germline V gene (reference sequence). This CDR3 is built from 15 residues. DNA for the CDR3: TGTGCCAGCAGCTTGGGGTCCCGCGGGAGCACTGAAGCTTTCTTT. Amino acid sequence: CASSLGSRGSTEAFF.

This chain joins TRBV11-3 and TRBJ2-1; 15 bases fit TRBD2. Germline V gene sequence: CDR1 SGHNT, CDR2 YENEEA. V lost 4 bases, J lost 1 base, and 5 bases stayed unmatched. The CDR3 loop spans 18 amino acids. The CDR3 sequence is CASSSPGLAGGSYNEQFF. The CDR3 DNA reads TGTGCCAGCAGCTCACCGGGACTAGCGGGGGGTTCCTACAATGAGCAGTTCTTC.

The rearrangement uses TRBV25-1 and TRBJ1-4; 7 nucleotides line up with TRBD1. Trimming took 7 bases from V and 2 from J; bases not matched to a gene: 13. The germline V gene encodes CDR1 MGHDK and CDR2 SYGVNS. The CDR3 extends over 17 amino acids. CDR3 sequence reads: CASTKGAGGFTNEKLFF. The CDR3 coding sequence is TGTGCCAGCACTAAGGGGGCAGGGGGTTTTACTAATGAAAAACTGTTTTTT.